The rows below give T cell receptor beta chains drawn from one sample of a study of blood T cells in healthy people across ages. TCRdb analysed the 5' RACE reads with MiXCR anew, one entry per CDR3 protein. The repertoire has hundreds of thousands of distinct CDR3 sequences, under 65% of them found once; the top ten carry 35% to 40%. The source material was blood. These receptors were collected from a man in his fifties or sixties in good health. Both conserved end residues are part of each CDR3. The D gene is left open where the match is weak. The size entry is marked missing in some rows and otherwise reads once, few, many or a size class.

J,size,V,D,CDR3,DNA
TRBJ2-5,few,TRBV29-1,-,CSVADRYQETQYF,TGCAGCGTTGCCGACAGGTACCAAGAGACCCAGTACTTC
TRBJ2-1,-,TRBV6-6,-,CASRTGTRDEQFF,TGTGCCAGCAGGACCGGGACCCGAGATGAGCAGTTCTTC
TRBJ2-1,-,TRBV7-8,-,CASSHRLERNEQFF,TGTGCCAGCAGCCACCGACTAGAACGCAATGAGCAGTTCTTC
TRBJ1-6,-,TRBV7-6,-,CASSPGHPDGNSPLHF,TGTGCCAGCAGCCCCGGACACCCCGATGGTAATTCACCCCTCCACTTT
TRBJ1-5,-,TRBV6-6,TRBD1,CASSWGQGNQPQHF,TGTGCCAGCAGTTGGGGACAGGGCAATCAGCCCCAGCATTTT
TRBJ2-7,-,TRBV12-3/TRBV12-4,-,CASSNPGTGSYEQYF,TGTGCCAGCAGCAACCCCGGGACTGGGTCCTACGAGCAGTACTTC
TRBJ2-5,many,TRBV7-2,-,CASSFWGQETQYF,TGTGCCAGCAGCTTCTGGGGCCAAGAGACCCAGTACTTC
TRBJ2-7,few,TRBV7-9,TRBD1,CASSLAGQGDYEQYF,TGTGCCAGCAGCTTAGCGGGACAGGGAGACTACGAGCAGTACTTC
TRBJ2-1,-,TRBV5-5,-,CASSPAVRSEQFF,TGTGCCAGCAGCCCCGCGGTCCGGAGTGAGCAGTTCTTC
TRBJ1-6,-,TRBV7-2,-,CASSLGDGSPLHF,TGTGCCAGCAGCTTAGGCGACGGCTCACCCCTCCACTTT